The rows below give T cell receptor beta chains drawn from one sample of a study of blood T cell repertoires in COVID-19. Here immunoSEQ multiplex PCR was the method, and the copy in TCRdb shows in-frame clones only, minus some. The table lists about 270,000 clones, more than 70% of them singletons, with around 2% in the top ten. The specimen sequenced was PBMCs or T cells enriched from blood (not recorded which). The source is a woman aged 60-75 years in a cohort exposed to, infected with or recovered from COVID-19 (not recorded which). CDR3s include the opening cysteine and the closing phenylalanine or tryptophan. D genes are given only for firm matches. Clone size, where shown, is once, few, many, or a class for clones that have expanded.

TRBD2 | TRBJ2-5 | . | TRBV9 | CASSVGPGLAGGETQYF | TGTGCCAGCAGCGTAGGACCGGGACTAGCGGGAGGTGAGACCCAGTACTTC
TRBD2 | TRBJ2-7 | . | TRBV3-1/TRBV3-2 | CASSQRTSGRALSYEQYF | TGTGCCAGCAGCCAAAGGACTAGCGGGAGGGCCCTCTCCTACGAGCAGTACTTC
TRBD1 | TRBJ1-2 | once | TRBV5-6 | CASSRSTGDPTF | TGTGCCAGCAGCCGATCGACAGGGGACCCCACCTTC
TRBD1 | TRBJ2-3 | . | TRBV2 | CASSDTGGLDTQYF | TGTGCCAGCAGTGACACAGGGGGCTTAGATACGCAGTATTTT
. | TRBJ1-6 | . | TRBV4-3 | CASSQELIGSPLHF | TGCGCCAGCAGCCAAGAATTAATCGGTTCACCCCTCCACTTT
TRBD1 | TRBJ1-5 | . | TRBV28 | CASSPPLTGDQPQHF | TGTGCCAGCAGTCCTCCCCTGACAGGGGATCAGCCCCAGCATTTT
. | TRBJ2-1 | . | TRBV18 | CASSPPIIIARGNEQFF | TGTGCCAGCTCACCACCGATAATAATAGCTCGAGGCAATGAGCAGTTCTTC
. | TRBJ2-2 | . | TRBV6-2/TRBV6-3 | CASSYPLTRQLTGELFF | TGTGCCAGCAGTTACCCCCTCACCCGACAGCTCACCGGGGAGCTGTTTTTT
TRBD2 | TRBJ2-2 | . | TRBV10-3 | CAAGGSGGNTGELFF | TGTGCCGCCGGGGGGTCGGGAGGTAACACCGGGGAGCTGTTTTTT
TRBD1 | TRBJ1-4 | . | TRBV5-4 | CASSSPSTGEKLFF | TGTGCCAGCAGCTCTCCCTCGACAGGGGAGAAACTGTTTTTT
TRBD1 | TRBJ1-2 | once | TRBV6-4 | CASSDGGTGGGYTF | TGTGCCAGCAGTGACGGGGGGACAGGGGGTGGCTACACCTTC
TRBD2 | TRBJ2-5 | . | TRBV11-3 | CASSLGAGGRAETQYF | TGTGCCAGCAGCTTAGGGGCGGGAGGACGGGCAGAGACCCAGTACTTC
TRBD1 | TRBJ1-2 | . | TRBV19 | CASSMEGQGRYGYTF | TGTGCCAGTAGTATGGAGGGACAGGGTCGGTATGGCTACACCTTC
. | TRBJ2-5 | . | TRBV15 | CATSRGTGQETQYF | TGTGCCACCAGCAGGGGGACTGGCCAAGAGACCCAGTACTTC
. | TRBJ2-3 | . | TRBV12-3/TRBV12-4 | CASSSADTQYF | TGTGCCAGCAGTTCGGCAGATACGCAGTATTTT
. | TRBJ2-7 | . | TRBV7-9 | CASSLEGANEQYF | TGTGCCAGCAGCTTAGAGGGAGCAAACGAGCAGTACTTC
. | TRBJ2-3 | . | TRBV21-1 | CASSSNTQYF | TGTGCCAGCAGCTCTAATACGCAGTATTTT
. | TRBJ1-3 | . | TRBV13 | CASSLVLQGERNTIYF | TGTGCCAGCAGCTTAGTGTTGCAAGGGGAAAGAAACACCATATATTTT
. | TRBJ2-1 | once | TRBV4-1 | CASSLSRDSLVGQFF | TGCGCCAGCAGCCTCAGCCGGGACTCCTTAGTAGGGCAGTTCTTC
TRBD2 | TRBJ2-1 | . | TRBV7-3 | CASSAGGNEQFF | TGTGCCAGCAGCGCGGGGGGCAATGAGCAGTTCTTC
TRBD2 | TRBJ2-3 | . | TRBV3-1/TRBV3-2 | CASSFRLAGVVDTQYF | TGTGCCAGCAGCTTCCGCCTAGCGGGAGTGGTAGATACGCAGTATTTT
TRBD2 | TRBJ2-7 | once | TRBV6-5 | CASRLGLAGREQYF | TGTGCCAGCAGATTGGGACTAGCGGGGAGGGAGCAGTACTTC
TRBD1 | TRBJ1-5 | . | TRBV5-1 | CASSLDGQGNQPQHF | TGCGCCAGCAGCTTGGACGGACAGGGCAATCAGCCCCAGCATTTT
TRBD2 | TRBJ2-7 | . | TRBV11-2 | CASSLVPSGTSEQYF | TGTGCCAGCAGCTTAGTCCCTAGCGGGACGAGCGAGCAGTACTTC
TRBD1 | TRBJ2-7 | . | TRBV5-6 | CASRIGQGHHEQYF | TGTGCCAGCAGGATCGGACAGGGTCACCACGAGCAGTACTTC
TRBD1 | TRBJ1-2 | . | TRBV18 | CASSPDRENYGYTF | TGTGCCAGCTCACCGGACAGGGAGAACTATGGCTACACCTTC
TRBD1 | TRBJ1-6 | . | TRBV25-1 | CASATKDRVNSPLHF | TGTGCCAGCGCAACCAAGGACAGGGTTAATTCACCCCTCCACTTT
. | TRBJ1-4 | . | TRBV25-1 | CASSRGADSEKLFF | TGTGCCAGTAGTCGGGGGGCCGATAGTGAAAAACTGTTTTTT
. | TRBJ2-7 | . | TRBV21-1 | CASSKLGFSRGYEQYF | TGTGCCAGCAGCAAACTGGGGTTTTCTCGGGGCTACGAGCAGTACTTC
. | TRBJ1-4 | once | TRBV2 | CASRRTAANEKLFF | TGTGCCAGCAGACGGACAGCGGCGAATGAAAAACTGTTTTTT
TRBD1 | TRBJ2-2 | . | TRBV23-1 | CASSQPTGFHTGELFF | TGCGCCAGCAGTCAGCCGACAGGGTTCCACACCGGGGAGCTGTTTTTT
TRBD1 | TRBJ1-2 | . | TRBV18 | CASSQGASYGYTF | TGTGCCAGCTCACAGGGGGCGTCCTATGGCTACACCTTC
TRBD2 | TRBJ2-1 | . | TRBV27 | CASSPSGRADNEQFF | TGTGCCAGCAGCCCTAGCGGGAGGGCTGACAATGAGCAGTTCTTC
. | TRBJ1-1 | . | TRBV9 | CASSVVVKYTEAFF | TGTGCCAGCAGCGTAGTTGTCAAATACACTGAAGCTTTCTTT
. | TRBJ2-2 | few | TRBV27 | CASRGAGELFF | TGTGCCAGCAGAGGAGCCGGGGAGCTGTTTTTT
. | TRBJ1-3 | . | TRBV28 | CASSPRGQGLLSGNTIYF | TGTGCCAGCAGCCCAAGAGGCCAGGGTCTACTCTCTGGAAACACCATATATTTT
. | TRBJ2-7 | . | TRBV4-1 | CASSQDNAGSYEQYF | TGCGCCAGCAGCCAAGATAACGCGGGATCCTACGAGCAGTACTTC
TRBD1 | TRBJ1-1 | . | TRBV18 | CASSPTGGRTEAFF | TGTGCCAGCTCACCTACAGGGGGCAGAACTGAAGCTTTCTTT
. | TRBJ2-3 | . | TRBV18 | CASSQLAGALGTDTQYF | TGTGCCAGCTCACAGCTTGCAGGGGCCTTAGGCACAGATACGCAGTATTTT
TRBD2 | TRBJ2-5 | . | TRBV4-2 | CASSQVASGRAGETQYF | TGTGCCAGCAGCCAAGTGGCTAGCGGGAGGGCCGGAGAGACCCAGTACTTC
. | TRBJ1-1 | . | TRBV29-1 | CSAAPGNTEAFF | TGCAGCGCAGCCCCGGGGAACACTGAAGCTTTCTTT
. | TRBJ1-2 | . | TRBV27 | CASLPLQGTNYGYTF | TGTGCCAGCCTGCCCCTACAGGGAACTAACTATGGCTACACCTTC